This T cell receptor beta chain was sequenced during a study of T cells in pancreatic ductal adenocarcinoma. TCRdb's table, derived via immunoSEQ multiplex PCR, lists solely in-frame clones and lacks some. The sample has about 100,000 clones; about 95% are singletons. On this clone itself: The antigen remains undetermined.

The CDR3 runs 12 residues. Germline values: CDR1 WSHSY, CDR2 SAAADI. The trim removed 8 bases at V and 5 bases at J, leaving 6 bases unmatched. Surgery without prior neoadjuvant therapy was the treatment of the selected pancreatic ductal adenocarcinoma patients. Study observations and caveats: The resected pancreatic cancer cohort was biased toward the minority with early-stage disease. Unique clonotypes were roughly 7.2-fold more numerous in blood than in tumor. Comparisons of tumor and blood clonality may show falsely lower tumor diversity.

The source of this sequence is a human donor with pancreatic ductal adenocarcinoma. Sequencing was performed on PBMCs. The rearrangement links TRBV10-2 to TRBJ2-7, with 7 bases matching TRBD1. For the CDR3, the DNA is TGCGCCAGCGCGGACAGGTTCAACGAGCAGTACTTC. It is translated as CASADRFNEQYF.